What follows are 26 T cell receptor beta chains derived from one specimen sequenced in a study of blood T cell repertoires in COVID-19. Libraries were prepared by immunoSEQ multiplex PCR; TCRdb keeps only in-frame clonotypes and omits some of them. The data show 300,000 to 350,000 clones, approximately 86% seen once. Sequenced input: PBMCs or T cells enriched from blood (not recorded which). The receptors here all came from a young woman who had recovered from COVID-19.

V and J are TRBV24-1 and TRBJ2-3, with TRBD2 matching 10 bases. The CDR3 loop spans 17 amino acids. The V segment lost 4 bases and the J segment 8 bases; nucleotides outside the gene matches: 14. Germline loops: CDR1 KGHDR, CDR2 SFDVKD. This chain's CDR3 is CATSDPSGGLFGGTQYF. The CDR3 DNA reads TGTGCCACCAGTGACCCTAGCGGGGGACTCTTCGGGGGTACGCAGTATTTT.

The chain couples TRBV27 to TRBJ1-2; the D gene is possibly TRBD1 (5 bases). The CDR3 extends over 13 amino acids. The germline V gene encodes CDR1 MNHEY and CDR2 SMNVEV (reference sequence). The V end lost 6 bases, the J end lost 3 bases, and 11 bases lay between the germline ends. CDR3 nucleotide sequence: TGTGCCAGCAGGTCCCTAGGGGACTATGGCTACACCTTC. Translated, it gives CASRSLGDYGYTF.

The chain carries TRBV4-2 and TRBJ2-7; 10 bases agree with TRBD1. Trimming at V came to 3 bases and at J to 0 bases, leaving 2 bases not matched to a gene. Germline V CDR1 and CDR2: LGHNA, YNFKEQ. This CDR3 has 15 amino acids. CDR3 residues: CASSHRDRGSYEQYF. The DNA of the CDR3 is TGTGCCAGCAGCCACAGGGACAGGGGCTCCTACGAGCAGTACTTC.

The CDR3: CASSVEIGVGSTGELFF. The CDR3 bases are TGTGCCAGCAGCGTAGAGATCGGGGTAGGAAGCACCGGGGAGCTGTTTTTT. The chain uses TRBV9 and TRBJ2-2, with D possibly being TRBD2 (5 bases). The CDR3 covers 17 residues. The V gene lost 0 bases and the J gene lost 4 bases, with 16 bases spanning the gap. CDR1 is SGDLS and CDR2 is YYNGEE in the germline V gene.

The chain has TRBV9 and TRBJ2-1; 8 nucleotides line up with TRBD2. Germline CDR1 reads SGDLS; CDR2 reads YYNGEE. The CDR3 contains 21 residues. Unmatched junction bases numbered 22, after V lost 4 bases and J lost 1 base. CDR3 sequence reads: CASSPKLGLAAASGSYNEQFF. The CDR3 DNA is TGTGCCAGCAGCCCCAAGCTAGGACTAGCAGCTGCTAGTGGATCCTACAATGAGCAGTTCTTC.

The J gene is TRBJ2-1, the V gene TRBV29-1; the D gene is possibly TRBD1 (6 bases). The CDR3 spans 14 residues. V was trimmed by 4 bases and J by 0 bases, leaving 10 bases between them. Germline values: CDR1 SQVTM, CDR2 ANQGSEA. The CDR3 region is CSVGTESSYNEQFF. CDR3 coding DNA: TGCAGCGTTGGGACAGAAAGCTCCTACAATGAGCAGTTCTTC.

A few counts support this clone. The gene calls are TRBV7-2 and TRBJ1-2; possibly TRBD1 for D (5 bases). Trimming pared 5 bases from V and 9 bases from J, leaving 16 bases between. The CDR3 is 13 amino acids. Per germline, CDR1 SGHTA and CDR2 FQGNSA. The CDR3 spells CASSTSRQQSYTF. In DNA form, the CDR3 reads TGTGCCAGCAGCACCTCCCGACAGCAAAGCTACACCTTC.

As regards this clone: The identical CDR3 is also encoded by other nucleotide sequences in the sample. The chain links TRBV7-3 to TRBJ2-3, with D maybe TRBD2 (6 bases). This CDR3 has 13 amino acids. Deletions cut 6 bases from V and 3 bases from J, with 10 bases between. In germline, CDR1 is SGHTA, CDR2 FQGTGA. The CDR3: CASSLAATDTQYF. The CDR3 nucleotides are TGTGCCAGCAGTTTAGCGGCTACAGATACGCAGTATTTT.

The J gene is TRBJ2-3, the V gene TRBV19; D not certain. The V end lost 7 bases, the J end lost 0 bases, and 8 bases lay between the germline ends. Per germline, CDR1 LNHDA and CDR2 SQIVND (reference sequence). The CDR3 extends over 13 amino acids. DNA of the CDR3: TGTGCCAGTATGAGCGTAAGCACAGATACGCAGTATTTT. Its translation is CASMSVSTDTQYF.

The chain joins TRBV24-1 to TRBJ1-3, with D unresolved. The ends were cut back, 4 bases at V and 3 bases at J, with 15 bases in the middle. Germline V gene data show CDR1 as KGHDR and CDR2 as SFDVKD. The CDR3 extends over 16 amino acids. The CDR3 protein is CATSDERLGSGNTIYF. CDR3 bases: TGTGCCACCAGTGACGAACGACTAGGAAGTGGAAACACCATATATTTT.

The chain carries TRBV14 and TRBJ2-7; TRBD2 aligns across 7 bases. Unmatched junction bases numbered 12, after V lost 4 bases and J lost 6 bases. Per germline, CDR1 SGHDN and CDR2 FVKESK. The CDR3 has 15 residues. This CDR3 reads CASSRRDYPGSEQYF. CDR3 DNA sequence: TGTGCCAGCAGCCGCCGGGACTACCCGGGAAGCGAGCAGTACTTC.

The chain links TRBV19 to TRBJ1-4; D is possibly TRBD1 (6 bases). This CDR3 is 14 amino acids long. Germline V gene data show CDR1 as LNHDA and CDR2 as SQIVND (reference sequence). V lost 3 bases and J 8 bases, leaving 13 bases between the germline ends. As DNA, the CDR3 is TGTGCCAGTAGTATGTGGACAGTAGAAGAAAAACTGTTTTTT. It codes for CASSMWTVEEKLFF.

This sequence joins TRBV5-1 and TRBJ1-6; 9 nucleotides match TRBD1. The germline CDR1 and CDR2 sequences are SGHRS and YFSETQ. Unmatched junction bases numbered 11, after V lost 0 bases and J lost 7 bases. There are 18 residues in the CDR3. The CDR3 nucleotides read TGCGCCAGCAGCTTGGCCCTGACAGGGGGGATATTGAATTCACCCCTCCACTTT. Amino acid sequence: CASSLALTGGILNSPLHF. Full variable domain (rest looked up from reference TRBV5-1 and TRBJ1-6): KAGVTQTPRYLIKTRGQQVTLSCSPISGHRSVSWYQQTPGQGLQFLFEYFSETQRNKGNFPGRFSGRQFSNSRSEMNVSTLELGDSALYLCASSLALTGGILNSPLHFGNGTRLTVT.

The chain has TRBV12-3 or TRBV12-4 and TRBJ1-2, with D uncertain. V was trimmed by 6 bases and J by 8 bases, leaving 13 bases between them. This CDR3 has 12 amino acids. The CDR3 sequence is CASRWRGGGYTF. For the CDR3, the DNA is TGTGCCAGCAGGTGGCGGGGTGGAGGCTACACCTTC.

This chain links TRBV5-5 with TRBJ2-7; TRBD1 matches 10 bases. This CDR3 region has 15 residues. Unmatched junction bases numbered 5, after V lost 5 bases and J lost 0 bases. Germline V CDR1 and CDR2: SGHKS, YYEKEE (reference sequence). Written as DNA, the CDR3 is TGTGCCAGCAGGACGACAGGGGGCCCCTCCTACGAGCAGTACTTC. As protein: CASRTTGGPSYEQYF.

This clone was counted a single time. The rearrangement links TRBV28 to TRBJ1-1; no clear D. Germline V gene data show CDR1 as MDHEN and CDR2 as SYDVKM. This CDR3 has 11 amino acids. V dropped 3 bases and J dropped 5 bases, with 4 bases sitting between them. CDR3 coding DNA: TGTGCCAGCAGTTTTCGGACTGAAGCTTTCTTT. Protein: CASSFRTEAFF.

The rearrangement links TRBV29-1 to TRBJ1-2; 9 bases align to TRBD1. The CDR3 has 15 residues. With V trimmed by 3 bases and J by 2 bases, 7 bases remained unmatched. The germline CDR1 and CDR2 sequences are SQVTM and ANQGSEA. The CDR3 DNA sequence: TGCAGCGTTGAGGGGACAGGGTCCGACAACTATGGCTACACCTTC. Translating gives CSVEGTGSDNYGYTF.

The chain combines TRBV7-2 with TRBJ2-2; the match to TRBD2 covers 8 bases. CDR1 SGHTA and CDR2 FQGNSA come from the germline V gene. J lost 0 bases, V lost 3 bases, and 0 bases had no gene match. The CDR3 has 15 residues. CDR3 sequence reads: CASSFSGANTGELFF. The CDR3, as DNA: TGTGCCAGCAGCTTTAGCGGGGCGAACACCGGGGAGCTGTTTTTT.

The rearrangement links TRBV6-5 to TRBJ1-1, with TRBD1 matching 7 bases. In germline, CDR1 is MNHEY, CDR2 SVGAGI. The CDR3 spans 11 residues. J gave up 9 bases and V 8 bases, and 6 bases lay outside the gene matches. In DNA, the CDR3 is TGTGCCAGCGGCAGGACAGGTCAAGCTTTCTTT. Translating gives CASGRTGQAFF.

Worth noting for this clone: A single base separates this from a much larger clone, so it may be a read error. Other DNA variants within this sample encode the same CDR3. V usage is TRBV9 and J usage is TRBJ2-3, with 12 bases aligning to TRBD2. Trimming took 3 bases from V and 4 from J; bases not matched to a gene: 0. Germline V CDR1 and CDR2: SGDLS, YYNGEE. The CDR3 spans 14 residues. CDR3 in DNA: TGTGCCAGCAGCGCTAGCGGGAGGGCAGATACGCAGTATTTT. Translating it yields CASSASGRADTQYF.

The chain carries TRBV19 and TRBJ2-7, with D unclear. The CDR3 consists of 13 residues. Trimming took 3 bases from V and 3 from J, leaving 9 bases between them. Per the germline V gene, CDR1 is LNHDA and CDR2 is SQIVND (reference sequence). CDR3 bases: TGTGCCAGTAGTATGTCCCTCTTCTACGAGCAGTACTTC. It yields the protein CASSMSLFYEQYF.

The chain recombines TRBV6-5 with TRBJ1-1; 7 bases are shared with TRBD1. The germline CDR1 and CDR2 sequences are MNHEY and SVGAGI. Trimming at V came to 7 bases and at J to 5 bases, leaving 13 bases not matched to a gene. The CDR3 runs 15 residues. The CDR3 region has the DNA TGTGCCAGCAAACGGACAGGTGGCGCAGGGACTGAAGCTTTCTTT. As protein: CASKRTGGAGTEAFF.

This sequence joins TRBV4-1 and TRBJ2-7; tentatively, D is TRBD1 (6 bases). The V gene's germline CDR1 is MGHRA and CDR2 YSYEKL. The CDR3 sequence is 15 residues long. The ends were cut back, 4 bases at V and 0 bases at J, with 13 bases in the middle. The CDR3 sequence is CASSRGHSSSYEQYF. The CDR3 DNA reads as TGCGCCAGCAGCCGGGGACATTCGAGCTCCTACGAGCAGTACTTC.

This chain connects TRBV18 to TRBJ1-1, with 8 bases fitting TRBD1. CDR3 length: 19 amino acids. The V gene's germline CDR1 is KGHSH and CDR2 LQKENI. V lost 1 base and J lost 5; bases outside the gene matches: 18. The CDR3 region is CASSPRATGVGQGGTEAFF. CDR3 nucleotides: TGTGCCAGCTCACCACGCGCGACAGGGGTCGGTCAGGGTGGGACTGAAGCTTTCTTT. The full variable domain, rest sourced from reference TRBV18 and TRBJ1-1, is NAGVMQNPRHLVRRRGQEARLRCSPMKGHSHVYWYRQLPEEGLKFMVYLQKENIIDESGMPKERFSAEFPKEGPSILRIQQVVRGDSAAYFCASSPRATGVGQGGTEAFFGQGTRLTVV.

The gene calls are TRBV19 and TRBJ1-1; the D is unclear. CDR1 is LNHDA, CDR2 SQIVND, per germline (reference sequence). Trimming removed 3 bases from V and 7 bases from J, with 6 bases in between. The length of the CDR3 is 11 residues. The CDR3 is CASSMASEAFF. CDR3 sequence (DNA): TGTGCCAGTAGTATGGCCAGTGAAGCTTTCTTT.

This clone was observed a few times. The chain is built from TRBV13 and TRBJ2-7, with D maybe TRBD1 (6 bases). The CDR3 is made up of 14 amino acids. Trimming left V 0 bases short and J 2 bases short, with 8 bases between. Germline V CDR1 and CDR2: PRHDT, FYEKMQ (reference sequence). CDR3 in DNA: TGTGCCAGCAGCTTAGGTCCAGGGGCCTACGAGCAGTACTTC. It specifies CASSLGPGAYEQYF. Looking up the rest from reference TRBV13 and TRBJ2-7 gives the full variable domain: AAGVIQSPRHLIKEKRETATLKCYPIPRHDTVYWYQQGPGQDPQFLISFYEKMQSDKGSIPDRFSAQQFSDYHSELNMSSLELGDSALYFCASSLGPGAYEQYFGPGTRLTVT.